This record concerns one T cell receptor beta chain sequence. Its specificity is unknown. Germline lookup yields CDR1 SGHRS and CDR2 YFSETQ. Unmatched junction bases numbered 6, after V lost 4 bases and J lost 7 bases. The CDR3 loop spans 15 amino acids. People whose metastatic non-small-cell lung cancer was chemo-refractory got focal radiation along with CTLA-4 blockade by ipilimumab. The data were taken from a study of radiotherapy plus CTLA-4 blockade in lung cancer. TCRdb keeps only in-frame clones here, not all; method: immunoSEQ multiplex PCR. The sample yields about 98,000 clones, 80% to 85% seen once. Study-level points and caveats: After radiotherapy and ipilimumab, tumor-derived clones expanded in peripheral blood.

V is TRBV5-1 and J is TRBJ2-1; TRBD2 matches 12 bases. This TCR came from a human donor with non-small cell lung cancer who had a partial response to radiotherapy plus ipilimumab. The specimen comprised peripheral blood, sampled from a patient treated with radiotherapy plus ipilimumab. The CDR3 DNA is TGCGCCAGCAGCCTTTCCGGGACTAGCGGGAATGAGCAGTTCTTC. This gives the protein CASSLSGTSGNEQFF.